Below are 20 T cell receptor beta chains sequenced from a single sample in a study of cytomegalovirus exposure and HLA in healthy donors. Both 60 Vbeta primers and 13 Jbeta primers went into the PCR. Generated by immunoSEQ multiplex PCR, the TCRdb table keeps only in-frame clones and is missing some. Among about 140,000 clones listed, less than 85% were seen once. The sample was PBMCs. The receptor set was obtained from a man in his forties in good health and CMV-seronegative.

This rearrangement joins TRBV5-4 to TRBJ2-7, with 11 nucleotides matching TRBD2. From germline, CDR1 is SGHNT and CDR2 YYREEE (reference sequence). The CDR3 is made up of 17 amino acids. V trimming: 0 bases; J trimming: 0 bases; junction bases outside the gene matches: 5. CDR3 sequence: CASSLAGLAGVSYEQYF. CDR3 in DNA: TGTGCCAGCAGCTTGGCAGGACTAGCGGGCGTCTCCTACGAGCAGTACTTC. The entire variable domain, with the rest obtained from reference TRBV5-4 and TRBJ2-7, is as follows: ETGVTQSPTHLIKTRGQQVTLRCSSQSGHNTVSWYQQALGQGPQFIFQYYREEENGRGNFPPRFSGLQFPNYSSELNVNALELDDSALYLCASSLAGLAGVSYEQYFGPGTRLTVT.

This chain joins TRBV5-1 and TRBJ1-4; 7 bases fit TRBD1. Trimming removed 0 bases from V and 6 bases from J; junction bases left unmatched: 5. CDR3 size: 15 residues. Germline loops: CDR1 SGHRS, CDR2 YFSETQ. The CDR3 here is CASSLATGKDEKLFF. The CDR3 region has the DNA TGCGCCAGCAGCTTGGCGACAGGGAAAGATGAAAAACTGTTTTTT.

This chain connects TRBV7-6 to TRBJ2-5, with TRBD1 identical over 10 bases. TRBJ2-7 explains the end of the DNA better; the J call may be wrong. CDR1 and CDR2 from the germline V gene are SGHVS and FNYEAQ. The CDR3 has 16 residues. This chain's CDR3 is CASSFGTGTGDYEQYF. The DNA of the CDR3 is TGTGCCAGCAGCTTTGGGACCGGGACAGGGGACTACGAGCAGTACTTC.

V usage is TRBV11-2 and J usage is TRBJ2-5, with a possible D match to TRBD1 (5 bases). V was shortened by 4 bases and J by 1 base, with 10 bases between the two germline ends. This CDR3 is built from 14 residues. The germline V gene encodes CDR1 SGHAT and CDR2 FQNNGV. The CDR3 sequence: CASSSWTSQETQYF. Here the CDR3 DNA reads TGTGCCAGCAGCTCATGGACAAGCCAAGAGACCCAGTACTTC.

The chain couples TRBV14 to TRBJ1-2; 7 bases map to TRBD1. This CDR3 has 17 amino acids. Trimming at V came to 0 bases and at J to 7 bases, leaving 14 bases not matched to a gene. The germline V gene encodes CDR1 SGHDN and CDR2 FVKESK. This CDR3 reads CASSQDWLSMRGLGYTF. The CDR3 nucleotides read TGTGCCAGCAGCCAAGATTGGTTAAGCATGAGGGGGCTTGGCTACACCTTC. Complete variable domain (other parts from reference TRBV14 and TRBJ1-2): EAGVTQFPSHSVIEKGQTVTLRCDPISGHDNLYWYRRVMGKEIKFLLHFVKESKQDESGMPNNRFLAERTGGTYSTLKVQPAELEDSGVYFCASSQDWLSMRGLGYTFGSGTRLTVV.

V gene TRBV19 combines with J gene TRBJ2-3, with D possibly matching TRBD2 (6 bases). The CDR3 consists of 12 residues. With 5 bases removed from V and 11 bases from J, the gap between germline ends came to 14 bases. Germline values: CDR1 LNHDA, CDR2 SQIVND (reference sequence). The CDR3 sequence is CASSPAGIGQYF. As DNA, the CDR3 is TGTGCCAGTAGTCCCGCGGGGATCGGGCAGTATTTT.

Here the CDR3 reads CASSLVSREGYTF. The DNA of the CDR3 is TGTGCCAGCAGCTTAGTCTCCAGGGAAGGCTACACCTTC. The chain couples TRBV7-6 to TRBJ1-2; a weak D match, TRBD1 (5 bases). Trimming left V 1 base short and J 8 bases short, with 11 bases between. This CDR3 has 13 amino acids. The germline V gene has CDR1 SGHVS and CDR2 FNYEAQ.

J is TRBJ1-1 and V is TRBV9; maybe TRBD1 (5 bases). V was pared by 4 bases and J by 0 bases, with 16 bases between. Germline CDR1 SGDLS, CDR2 YYNGEE. This CDR3 is built from 16 residues. The CDR3 loop is CASSSVRGVLNTEAFF. CDR3 sequence (DNA): TGTGCCAGCAGCTCTGTTCGGGGGGTATTGAACACTGAAGCTTTCTTT.

The chain couples TRBV27 to TRBJ2-3; a possible D gene is TRBD2 (5 bases). The germline V and J ends were trimmed by 0 bases and 4 bases, with 8 bases remaining between them. Germline lookup yields CDR1 MNHEY and CDR2 SMNVEV (reference sequence). The CDR3 loop spans 14 amino acids. This CDR3 is CASSLSPRADTQYF. CDR3 DNA sequence: TGTGCCAGCAGTTTATCTCCGAGGGCAGATACGCAGTATTTT.

The V and J genes are TRBV7-2 and TRBJ2-3; perhaps TRBD2 as D (7 bases). The V and J ends lost 4 bases and 4 bases respectively, with 12 bases between them. Looked up from germline, CDR1 is SGHTA and CDR2 is FQGNSA. The CDR3 is 14 amino acids. The CDR3 DNA sequence: TGTGCCAGCAGCTATGAGGGGGGGGCAGATACGCAGTATTTT. Translation: CASSYEGGADTQYF.

On this clone: A junction end diverges from the germline sequence, so it may reflect a read error. The V call is TRBV7-9, the J call TRBJ1-3, with TRBD1 identical over 7 bases. The CDR3 contains 15 residues. Germline lookup yields CDR1 SEHNR and CDR2 FQNEAQ (reference sequence). DNA of the CDR3: TGTTCCAGCAGCCCAGGTCCAGGGGGAGGAAACACCATATATTTT. It encodes CSSSPGPGGGNTIYF.

This clone has a single count. This chain connects TRBV6-1 to TRBJ1-4; 8 bases are shared with TRBD1. This CDR3 contains 16 residues. Trimming at V came to 4 bases and at J to 7 bases, leaving 11 bases not matched to a gene. The V gene's germline CDR1 is MNHNS and CDR2 SASEGT. The CDR3 coding sequence is TGTGCCAGCAGTGCAGGACAGGGAGGGTATGGTGAAAAACTGTTTTTT. Encoded protein: CASSAGQGGYGEKLFF.

The V and J genes are TRBV7-3 and TRBJ2-1; 7 bases match TRBD1. The CDR3 totals 14 residues. Trimming at V came to 2 bases and at J to 8 bases, leaving 6 bases not matched to a gene. Germline CDR1 SGHTA, CDR2 FQGTGA. CDR3 protein: CASSLDRVEHEQFF. CDR3 DNA sequence: TGTGCCAGCAGCTTAGACAGGGTAGAGCATGAGCAGTTCTTC.

This clone showed up just a few times. The chain employs TRBV7-8 and TRBJ2-3, with 7 positions matching TRBD2. CDR1 and CDR2 (germline): SGHVS, FQNEAQ. V trimming: 2 bases; J trimming: 0 bases; junction bases outside the gene matches: 5. The CDR3 contains 16 residues. DNA of the CDR3: TGTGCCAGCAGCTTAATAGCGGGCCCAAGCACAGATACGCAGTATTTT. It specifies CASSLIAGPSTDTQYF.

The chain links TRBV11-3 to TRBJ2-5, with TRBD1 matching over 9 bases. The CDR3 has 13 amino acids. Germline CDR1 reads SGHNT; CDR2 reads YENEEA. The V gene end was trimmed by 5 bases and the J gene end by 5 bases; junction bases not matched to a gene: 3. CDR3 sequence (DNA): TGTGCCAGCAGCCCAACAGGGGGCGAGACCCAGTACTTC. Its translation: CASSPTGGETQYF.

The chain combines TRBV19 with TRBJ1-2, with 7 bases fitting TRBD1. This CDR3 has 16 residues. Germline CDR1 and CDR2: LNHDA and SQIVND (reference sequence). Germline trimming cut 3 bases from V and 1 base from J; bases unmatched to any gene: 8. The CDR3 loop is CASSIRAGGDNYGYTF. CDR3 sequence (DNA): TGTGCCAGTAGTATTCGAGCAGGGGGAGATAACTATGGCTACACCTTC.

This clone has only a few counts. The chain joins TRBV5-1 to TRBJ2-5; TRBD2 aligns across 15 bases. Trimming at V came to 4 bases and at J to 5 bases, leaving 9 bases not matched to a gene. CDR3 length: 17 amino acids. CDR1 and CDR2 from the germline V gene are SGHRS and YFSETQ. In nucleotides, the CDR3 is TGCGCCAGCAGCAAGCCTGGACTAGCGGGGGGGCCGGAGACCCAGTACTTC. This codes for CASSKPGLAGGPETQYF.

V gene TRBV27 combines with J gene TRBJ2-3; TRBD2 aligns across 14 bases. V shed 2 bases and J 0 bases; nucleotides not matched to a gene: 7. The CDR3 runs to 19 residues. Germline V CDR1 and CDR2: MNHEY, SMNVEV (reference sequence). The CDR3 protein is CASSLVGTSGGPSTDTQYF. The CDR3 DNA sequence: TGTGCCAGCAGTTTAGTCGGGACTAGCGGGGGCCCAAGCACAGATACGCAGTATTTT.

The chain recombines TRBV14 with TRBJ2-2; D is unresolved. CDR3 length: 13 amino acids. Trimming pared 3 bases from V and 6 bases from J, leaving 8 bases between. Per germline, CDR1 SGHDN and CDR2 FVKESK. CDR3 DNA sequence: TGTGCCAGCAGCCATTTGGGCTCCGGGGAGCTGTTTTTT. Translation: CASSHLGSGELFF.

The chain carries TRBV11-2 and TRBJ1-4; 7 nucleotides align to TRBD1. The CDR3 spans 17 residues. In germline, CDR1 is SGHAT, CDR2 FQNNGV. After removal of 4 bases from V and 10 bases from J, the junction contained 18 bases not matched to a gene. The DNA of the CDR3 is TGTGCCAGCAGCTCCCTCATGACAGGGCTGGGACGAGGAAAACTGTTTTTT. Its protein product is CASSSLMTGLGRGKLFF.